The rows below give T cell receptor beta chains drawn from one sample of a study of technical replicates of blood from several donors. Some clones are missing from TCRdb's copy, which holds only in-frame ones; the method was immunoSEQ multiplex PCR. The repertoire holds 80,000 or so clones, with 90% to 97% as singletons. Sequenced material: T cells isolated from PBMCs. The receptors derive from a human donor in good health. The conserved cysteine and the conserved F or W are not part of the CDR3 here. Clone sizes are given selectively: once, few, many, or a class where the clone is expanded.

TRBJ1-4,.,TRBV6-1,ASSDPIGVTYEKLF
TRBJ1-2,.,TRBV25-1,ASSELQGARGGYT
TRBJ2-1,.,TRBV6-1,ASGAGRSSYNEQF
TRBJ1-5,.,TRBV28,ASSWDRGLLQPQH
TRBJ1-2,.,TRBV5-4,ASSLGGGAANYGYT
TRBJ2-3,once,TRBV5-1,ASSPGLAGGHMTQY
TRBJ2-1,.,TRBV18,ASFPPEADGQF
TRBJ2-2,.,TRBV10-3,AIRQYDTGELF
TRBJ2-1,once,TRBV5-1,ASSLLQYNEQF
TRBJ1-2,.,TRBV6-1,ASSADLGGGYT
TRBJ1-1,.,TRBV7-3,ASSPRVDTEAF
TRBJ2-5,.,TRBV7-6,ASSSTVVVETQY
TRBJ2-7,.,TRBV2,ASRHAGGTSYEQY
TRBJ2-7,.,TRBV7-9,ASSLGTAGAIYEQY
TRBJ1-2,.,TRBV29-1,SVETGFPYGYT
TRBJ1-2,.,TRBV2,ASRGQAGEGYT
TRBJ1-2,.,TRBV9,ASSITVDSGYGYT